This T cell receptor beta chain comes out of a study of blood T cell repertoires in COVID-19. Study background: The analysed material was cDNA or gDNA that came from T cells, B-cell-depleted T cells, or PBMCs.

CDR1 and CDR2 (germline): SNHLY, FYNNEI. The length of the CDR3 is 13 residues. Authors' data handling: Reference gene primer amplification in the assay estimated nucleated cell counts. The data were produced by immunoSEQ multiplex PCR, yet TCRdb's version contains in-frame clones alone and is incomplete. D and trimming were read from the DNA, whereas the V and J calls and clone size are those reported in that table. The sample has 200,000 to 250,000 clones, just over 85% seen once. Everyone who took part was roughly 18 to 89 years old, and they came from fewer than 25 US areas. Researchers sorted participants into cohorts using their self-reported clinical history. The table lists this clone with a count of one.

Sample: PBMCs or T cells enriched from blood (not recorded which). This receptor was identified in a woman between 45 and 60 years old with acute COVID-19. The rearrangement links TRBV2 to TRBJ2-3; 7 nucleotides align to TRBD2. The CDR3 nucleotides read TGTGCTAAGGGCGGGAGTGGCACAGATACGCAGTATTTT. Its protein is CAKGGSGTDTQYF.